The rows below give T cell receptor beta chains drawn from one sample of a study of T cell repertoires in cytomegalovirus infection. TCRdb passed the reads through MiXCR, listing each CDR3 protein once. The sample lists nearly 700,000 distinct CDR3 sequences; around 32% were seen once. For these receptors, no antigen is known. The specimen comprised cultured PBMCs, sampled from culture after CMV antigen stimulation. The origin of the receptors is a human donor in good health (CMV status not recorded). Some clones in this sample may be carry-over from other donors' samples. Each CDR3 is given with its conserved first and last residue. A D gene is named only where the DNA matches it firmly. Clone size, where shown, is once, few, many, or a class for clones that have expanded.

D: -
J: TRBJ2-1
V: TRBV24-1
size: -
CDR3: CATSDFGGGSYNEQFF
DNA: TGTGCCACCAGTGATTTTGGGGGCGGCTCCTACAATGAGCAGTTCTTC

D: -
J: TRBJ2-5
V: TRBV7-2
size: many
CDR3: CASSLPGDYRDETQYF
DNA: TGTGCCAGCAGCTTACCCGGGGATTATCGTGACGAGACCCAGTACTTC

D: -
J: TRBJ1-2
V: TRBV4-3
size: -
CDR3: CASSQALLRSSANYGYTF
DNA: TGCGCCAGCAGCCAAGCCCTTTTGAGGTCCTCGGCTAACTATGGCTACACCTTC

D: -
J: TRBJ1-6
V: TRBV6-1
size: -
CDR3: CASSEVALNSPLHF
DNA: TGTGCCAGCAGTGAAGTGGCCCTAAATTCACCCCTCCACTTT

D: -
J: TRBJ1-6
V: TRBV4-1
size: -
CDR3: CASSQDADNSPLHF
DNA: TGCGCCAGCAGCCAAGATGCAGATAATTCACCCCTCCACTTT

D: -
J: TRBJ2-5
V: TRBV5-6
size: many
CDR3: CASSSRTAQETQYF
DNA: TGTGCCAGCAGCTCCCGGACTGCGCAAGAGACCCAGTACTTC

D: -
J: TRBJ2-5
V: TRBV7-9
size: -
CDR3: CASSLAAGIGKETQYF
DNA: TGTGCCAGCAGCTTAGCAGCAGGGATTGGGAAAGAGACCCAGTACTTC

D: TRBD1
J: TRBJ1-5
V: TRBV20-1
size: -
CDR3: CSARGQSNQPQHF
DNA: TGCAGTGCTAGGGGACAGTCCAATCAGCCCCAGCATTTT

D: -
J: TRBJ1-2
V: TRBV4-3
size: -
CDR3: CASSQSVRANYGYNF
DNA: TGCGCCAGCAGCCAATCGGTTCGTGCTAACTATGGCTACAACTTC

D: -
J: TRBJ1-6
V: TRBV18
size: few
CDR3: CASSPSAENSPLHF
DNA: TGTGCCAGCTCACCAAGCGCGGAGAATTCACCCCTCCACTTT

D: -
J: TRBJ2-1
V: TRBV6-1
size: -
CDR3: CASSEAEGPHYNEQFF
DNA: TGTGCCAGCAGTGAAGCGGAGGGGCCCCACTACAATGAGCAGTTCTTC

D: -
J: TRBJ2-1
V: TRBV4-1
size: few
CDR3: CASSQLLLPKFF
DNA: TGCGCCAGCAGCCAACTACTACTTCCAAAGTTCTTC

D: TRBD1
J: TRBJ2-1
V: TRBV2
size: once
CDR3: CASRPTRQGPYNEHFF
DNA: TGTGCCAGCAGACCCACTCGACAGGGCCCCTACAATGAGCATTTCTTC

D: -
J: TRBJ2-3
V: TRBV5-4
size: -
CDR3: CASGLGGLGPSADTQYF
DNA: TGTGCCAGCGGATTGGGGGGTTTAGGACCTAGTGCAGATACGCAGTATTTT

D: -
J: TRBJ1-5
V: TRBV6-1
size: -
CDR3: CASSAVFQPQHF
DNA: TGTGCCAGCAGTGCCGTCTTCCAGCCCCAGCATTTT

D: TRBD2
J: TRBJ2-3
V: TRBV11-2
size: -
CDR3: CASTRTSGVVTQYF
DNA: TGTGCCAGCACCCGGACTAGCGGGGTGGTTACGCAGTATTTT

D: TRBD1
J: TRBJ2-5
V: TRBV12-3/TRBV12-4
size: many
CDR3: CASRPGTGRQETQYF
DNA: TGTGCCAGCAGACCCGGGACAGGGAGGCAAGAGACCCAGTACTTC

D: -
J: TRBJ2-7
V: TRBV4-3
size: -
CDR3: CASSQSPLPSYEQYF
DNA: TGCGCCAGCAGCCAATCCCCGCTCCCCTCCTACGAGCAGTACTTC

D: -
J: TRBJ1-4
V: TRBV27
size: -
CDR3: CASSFRGGREKLFF
DNA: TGTGCCAGCAGTTTCCGGGGGGGCAGGGAAAAACTGTTTTTT

D: -
J: TRBJ2-7
V: TRBV7-6
size: once
CDR3: CASSLATKSSYEQYF
DNA: TGTGCCAGCAGCTTAGCTACTAAAAGTTCCTACGAGCAGTACTTC

D: TRBD2
J: TRBJ2-2
V: TRBV7-2
size: many
CDR3: CASSLVAGAKVGTGELFF
DNA: TGTGCCAGCAGCTTAGTAGCGGGAGCAAAAGTAGGCACCGGGGAGCTGTTTTTT

D: TRBD2
J: TRBJ2-1
V: TRBV7-2
size: few
CDR3: CASGYIAGVQFF
DNA: TGTGCCAGCGGATATATAGCGGGAGTACAGTTCTTC

D: -
J: TRBJ2-1
V: TRBV6-2/TRBV6-3
size: -
CDR3: CASLGGEVWDEQFF
DNA: TGTGCCAGCTTAGGCGGGGAAGTTTGGGATGAGCAGTTCTTC

D: -
J: TRBJ2-7
V: TRBV20-1
size: -
CDR3: CSARGPGGVYEQYF
DNA: TGCAGTGCTAGGGGCCCGGGGGGCGTCTACGAGCAGTACTTC

D: -
J: TRBJ2-5
V: TRBV7-9
size: -
CDR3: CASSLAGPLEETQYF
DNA: TGTGCCAGCAGCTTAGCGGGACCGTTGGAAGAGACCCAGTACTTC

D: -
J: TRBJ2-1
V: TRBV28
size: few
CDR3: CASSPSHNEQFF
DNA: TGTGCCAGCAGTCCTTCACACAATGAGCAGTTCTTC

D: -
J: TRBJ1-5
V: TRBV7-2
size: many
CDR3: CASSFYTTGLQPQHF
DNA: TGTGCCAGCAGCTTTTATACAACCGGTCTCCAGCCCCAGCATTTT

D: -
J: TRBJ1-6
V: TRBV14
size: few
CDR3: CASSASNYSPLHF
DNA: TGTGCCAGCAGCGCCAGTAATTACTCACCCCTCCACTTT

D: TRBD1
J: TRBJ1-2
V: TRBV11-1
size: -
CDR3: CASRPQGGGYTF
DNA: TGTGCCAGCAGACCCCAGGGGGGCGGCTACACCTTC

D: -
J: TRBJ1-1
V: TRBV20-1
size: -
CDR3: CSADREHDTEAFF
DNA: TGCAGTGCTGACCGGGAGCATGACACTGAAGCTTTCTTT

D: TRBD1
J: TRBJ2-4
V: TRBV12-3/TRBV12-4
size: few
CDR3: CASSGQGLAKNIQYF
DNA: TGTGCCAGCAGCGGACAGGGGCTAGCCAAAAACATTCAGTACTTC

D: TRBD1
J: TRBJ2-7
V: TRBV28
size: -
CDR3: CASSSDRVVGEQYF
DNA: TGTGCCAGCAGTTCTGACAGGGTAGTGGGGGAGCAGTACTTC

D: -
J: TRBJ2-3
V: TRBV11-3
size: few
CDR3: CASSLGQNTQYF
DNA: TGTGCCAGCAGCTTAGGACAGAATACGCAGTATTTT

D: -
J: TRBJ1-5
V: TRBV20-1
size: -
CDR3: CSASGGADQPQHF
DNA: TGCAGTGCTAGTGGAGGGGCTGATCAGCCCCAGCATTTT

D: -
J: TRBJ2-7
V: TRBV7-8
size: -
CDR3: CASSLSLDFYEQYF
DNA: TGTGCCAGCAGCTTATCCCTAGACTTCTACGAGCAGTACTTC

D: TRBD1
J: TRBJ1-4
V: TRBV7-9
size: -
CDR3: CASSVIQGPGEKLFF
DNA: TGTGCCAGCAGCGTTATACAGGGGCCCGGTGAGAAACTGTTTTTT

D: -
J: TRBJ1-5
V: TRBV20-1
size: -
CDR3: CSARKGFQPQHF
DNA: TGCAGTGCTAGGAAGGGTTTTCAGCCCCAGCATTTT

D: -
J: TRBJ1-3
V: TRBV20-1
size: -
CDR3: CSAGDGNTIYF
DNA: TGCAGTGCGGGGGATGGAAACACCATATATTTT

D: -
J: TRBJ1-1
V: TRBV20-1
size: -
CDR3: CSADRGNTEAFF
DNA: TGCAGTGCCGACAGAGGGAACACTGAAGCTTTCTTT

D: -
J: TRBJ1-4
V: TRBV7-2
size: many
CDR3: CASSLTAGSEKLFF
DNA: TGTGCCAGCAGCTTAACAGCTGGGAGTGAAAAACTGTTTTTT

D: TRBD2
J: TRBJ2-7
V: TRBV14
size: few
CDR3: CASSFSGGAYEQYF
DNA: TGTGCCAGCAGCTTTAGCGGGGGGGCGTACGAGCAGTACTTC

D: -
J: TRBJ2-1
V: TRBV20-1
size: -
CDR3: CSAPKRVRGSYNEQFF
DNA: TGCAGTGCCCCCAAAAGGGTAAGGGGTTCCTACAATGAGCAGTTCTTC

D: -
J: TRBJ1-6
V: TRBV6-1
size: -
CDR3: CASSPGTGWNSPLHF
DNA: TGTGCCAGCAGTCCCGGGACTGGGTGGAATTCACCCCTCCACTTT

D: -
J: TRBJ2-7
V: TRBV6-2/TRBV6-3
size: few
CDR3: CASSLGGTVTYEQYF
DNA: TGTGCCAGCAGTCTAGGCGGGACAGTCACCTACGAGCAGTACTTC

D: -
J: TRBJ1-6
V: TRBV30
size: -
CDR3: CAFHRERSPLHF
DNA: TGTGCCTTTCACAGGGAACGGTCACCCCTCCACTTT

D: -
J: TRBJ2-1
V: TRBV27
size: -
CDR3: CASSLSAGNEQFF
DNA: TGTGCCAGCAGTTTATCTGCCGGGAATGAGCAGTTCTTC

D: TRBD1
J: TRBJ2-7
V: TRBV5-1
size: -
CDR3: CASSPDRGYYEQYF
DNA: TGCGCCAGCAGTCCGGACAGGGGATACTACGAGCAGTACTTC

D: -
J: TRBJ2-5
V: TRBV2
size: -
CDR3: CASLTIRGHHQETQYF
DNA: TGTGCCAGCCTCACTATCCGAGGACACCACCAAGAGACCCAGTACTTC

D: TRBD2
J: TRBJ2-3
V: TRBV15
size: once
CDR3: CATSRVPGLAGPDTQYF
DNA: TGTGCCACCAGCAGAGTTCCGGGACTAGCGGGGCCAGATACGCAGTATTTT

D: -
J: TRBJ2-1
V: TRBV6-5
size: few
CDR3: CASRVVAGRMGQFF
DNA: TGTGCCAGCCGGGTGGTAGCAGGTCGCATGGGGCAGTTCTTC

D: -
J: TRBJ1-1
V: TRBV7-3
size: once
CDR3: CASSLMFLGVGGEAFF
DNA: TGTGCCAGCAGCTTAATGTTTTTGGGGGTGGGGGGTGAAGCTTTCTTT

D: TRBD2
J: TRBJ2-3
V: TRBV2
size: few
CDR3: CASRELAEATDTQYF
DNA: TGTGCCAGCAGGGAACTAGCGGAGGCGACAGATACGCAGTATTTT

D: TRBD1
J: TRBJ2-5
V: TRBV12-3/TRBV12-4
size: -
CDR3: CASTGTGVETQYF
DNA: TGTGCCAGCACCGGGACAGGGGTCGAGACCCAGTACTTC

D: -
J: TRBJ2-3
V: TRBV7-2
size: -
CDR3: CASSSLLGTDTQYF
DNA: TGTGCCAGCAGCTCCCTACTAGGCACAGATACGCAGTATTTT

D: TRBD1
J: TRBJ2-5
V: TRBV12-3/TRBV12-4
size: -
CDR3: CASSGRGRKGQETQYF
DNA: TGTGCCAGCAGTGGCAGGGGGCGCAAGGGCCAAGAGACCCAGTACTTC

D: TRBD2
J: TRBJ2-1
V: TRBV7-2
size: few
CDR3: CASSLASGGLEQFF
DNA: TGTGCCAGCAGCTTGGCTAGCGGGGGGCTTGAGCAGTTCTTC

D: -
J: TRBJ1-4
V: TRBV5-4
size: few
CDR3: CASSPKPKEKLFF
DNA: TGTGCCAGCAGCCCCAAACCTAAGGAAAAACTGTTTTTT